These 9 T cell receptor beta chains originate from one sample sequenced in a study of T cells in Graves' hyperthyroidism and ophthalmopathy. RNA transcripts were the template for amplifying TCR beta CDR3 regions. Primed by the HTBI set, a first-round RT-PCR was run on the TCR CDR3. One entry per CDR3 protein results from TCRdb running MiXCR on the multiplex PCR reads. The sample includes a few hundred thousand distinct CDR3 sequences, approximately 17% of them seen just once. The sample taken for sequencing was blood. The source of these receptors is a woman aged 18-29 years with Graves' ophthalmopathy.

The table lists this clonotype with a few counts. The V gene is TRBV18, the J gene TRBJ1-1; D uncertain. CDR1 and CDR2 from the germline V gene are KGHSH and LQKENI. The CDR3 is made up of 13 amino acids. V was pared by 7 bases and J by 1 base, with 10 bases between. The CDR3 DNA reads as TGTGCCAGCTGGACCGGCGCGAACACTGAAGCTTTCTTT. This translates into CASWTGANTEAFF. Combining the CDR3 with reference TRBV18 and TRBJ1-1 gives the whole variable domain NAGVMQNPRHLVRRRGQEARLRCSPMKGHSHVYWYRQLPEEGLKFMVYLQKENIIDESGMPKERFSAEFPKEGPSILRIQQVVRGDSAAYFCASWTGANTEAFFGQGTRLTVV.

This clonotype was found many times. This chain links TRBV12-5 with TRBJ1-1; D gene unclear. The V end was cut by 7 bases, the J end by 1 base, with 16 bases between. This CDR3 contains 15 residues. Per germline, CDR1 LGHNT and CDR2 FRNRAP. CDR3 residues: CASAPTGGTNTEAFF. The CDR3 DNA is TGTGCTAGTGCCCCAACCGGCGGAACGAACACTGAAGCTTTCTTT.

This clonotype was seen only a few times. At one of its ends the junction is not consistent with the germline gene, which may arise from a read error. The V call is TRBV12-3 or TRBV12-4, the J call TRBJ1-1, with D perhaps matching TRBD1 (5 bases). CDR3 size: 13 residues. This CDR3 reads CASTGAGQTETFF. The CDR3 nucleotides are TGTGCCAGCACCGGGGCCGGGCAGACTGAAACTTTCTTT.

This clonotype was detected ten times or more. The genes are TRBV28 and TRBJ1-2; 7 bases align to TRBD1. The germline CDR1 and CDR2 sequences are MDHEN and SYDVKM. The CDR3 is 14 amino acids. V shed 3 bases, J shed 8 bases, and the junction held 9 bases outside the gene matches. In DNA, the CDR3 is TGTGCCAGCAGTTTTCCAGGGGGAACGGGGGGCTACACCTTC. Translating it yields CASSFPGGTGGYTF.

At least ten counts were recorded for this clonotype. V is TRBV27 and J is TRBJ2-1; a possible D gene is TRBD1 (6 bases). The CDR3 runs 16 residues. Germline V gene sequence: CDR1 MNHEY, CDR2 SMNVEV (reference sequence). Deletions cut 6 bases from V and 3 bases from J, with 18 bases between. CDR3 in amino acids: CASRLNGGGYYNEQFF. The CDR3 DNA sequence: TGTGCCAGCAGACTGAATGGGGGCGGATACTACAATGAGCAGTTCTTC.

This clonotype was detected many times. The J gene is TRBJ2-2, the V gene TRBV20-1, with D perhaps TRBD1 (7 bases). Germline values: CDR1 DFQATT, CDR2 SNEGSKA (reference sequence). The germline V and J ends were trimmed by 3 bases and 0 bases, with 11 bases remaining between them. CDR3 length: 15 amino acids. CDR3 protein: CSARAGTANTGELFF. DNA of the CDR3: TGCAGTGCTAGGGCGGGGACAGCGAACACCGGGGAGCTGTTTTTT.

Many counts were recorded for this clonotype. V and J are TRBV3-1 and TRBJ2-3; D is perhaps TRBD2 (6 bases). Germline V gene lookup returns CDR1 LGHDT and CDR2 YNNKEL (reference sequence). The CDR3 length is 14 residues. Trimming took off 1 base at V and 5 bases at J, with 10 bases between the two ends. The CDR3 region has the DNA TGTGCCAGCAGCCAAGTCTACGGGGGAGATACGCAGTATTTT. Protein: CASSQVYGGDTQYF.

This clonotype came up many times. The V and J genes are TRBV6-4 and TRBJ2-2; a weak D match, TRBD2 (6 bases). Looked up from germline, CDR1 is MRHNA and CDR2 is SNTAGT. The CDR3 runs to 14 residues. V lost 3 bases and J lost 1, with 6 bases in between. DNA for the CDR3: TGTGCCAGCAGTGAGCGGGAGAACACCGGGGAGCTGTTTTTT. Translation gives CASSERENTGELFF.

In this sample, this clonotype turned up many times. The chain is built from TRBV11-2 and TRBJ1-6; 8 nucleotides agree with TRBD1. CDR1 and CDR2 (germline): SGHAT, FQNNGV. V was pared by 1 base and J by 6 bases, with 2 bases of the junction left unmatched. This CDR3 is 15 amino acids long. CDR3 region: CASSLAGQGNSPLHF. The CDR3 DNA reads as TGTGCCAGCAGCTTAGCCGGACAGGGTAATTCACCCCTCCACTTT. The full variable domain, completed using reference TRBV11-2 and TRBJ1-6, is EAGVAQSPRYKIIEKRQSVAFWCNPISGHATLYWYQQILGQGPKLLIQFQNNGVVDDSQLPKDRFSAERLKGVDSTLKIQPAKLEDSAVYLCASSLAGQGNSPLHFGNGTRLTVT.